This is a list of T cell receptor beta chains from one sample in a study of beta chain bispecific antibodies for T cell cancers. These TCRs are of unknown antigen specificity. TCRdb passed the 5' RACE reads through MiXCR, listing each CDR3 protein once. The data hold some 9,000 distinct CDR3 sequences, with roughly 2.4% observed a single time. The specimen comprised T cells from a healthy donor cultured with Jurkat leukemia cells, sampled from a culture containing an anti-CD19 bispecific antibody. These receptors were obtained from a human donor in good health. Some clones in this sample may be carry-over from other donors' samples. Both conserved end residues are part of each CDR3. The D gene is left open where the match is weak. Clone size appears in some rows only: once, few, many, or a class for an expanded clone.

abundance: many; j_gene: TRBJ2-7; d_gene: .; v_gene: TRBV5-1; CDR3nt: TGCGCCAGCAGCTTGGTAACAAGTTGGACAAAGAACTACGAGCAGTACTTC; CDR3aa: CASSLVTSWTKNYEQYF
abundance: many; j_gene: TRBJ2-7; d_gene: TRBD1; v_gene: TRBV5-5; CDR3nt: TGTGCCAGCAGCTTGGGGGACAGGGTGGAGTCCTACGAGCAGTACTTC; CDR3aa: CASSLGDRVESYEQYF
abundance: many; j_gene: TRBJ2-7; d_gene: .; v_gene: TRBV10-3; CDR3nt: TGTGCCATCAGTGAGTCTACTCTATCGTTGGTTTCTGACAGATCCTACGAGCAGTACTTC; CDR3aa: CAISESTLSLVSDRSYEQYF
abundance: .; j_gene: TRBJ2-1; d_gene: .; v_gene: TRBV7-7; CDR3nt: TGTGCTAGCAACTTAGGGTCAGGAGTAAGCAATGAGCAGTTCTTC; CDR3aa: CASNLGSGVSNEQFF
abundance: many; j_gene: TRBJ1-2; d_gene: TRBD1; v_gene: TRBV10-3; CDR3nt: TGTGCCATCCTTGCCGAGACAGGGGTATCCGGATTCTATGGCTACACCTTC; CDR3aa: CAILAETGVSGFYGYTF
abundance: many; j_gene: TRBJ2-2; d_gene: TRBD2; v_gene: TRBV10-3; CDR3nt: TGTGCCATCAGTGAGCGGGCCGGGCTAGCGGGGGCAACCGGGGAGCTGTTTTTT; CDR3aa: CAISERAGLAGATGELFF
abundance: many; j_gene: TRBJ2-7; d_gene: .; v_gene: TRBV20-1; CDR3nt: TGCAGTGCTACTCCCTACGAGCAGTACTTC; CDR3aa: CSATPYEQYF
abundance: many; j_gene: TRBJ1-1; d_gene: .; v_gene: TRBV5-1; CDR3nt: TGCGCCAGCAGGGATCAGGGGAGCACTGAAGCTTTCTTT; CDR3aa: CASRDQGSTEAFF
abundance: few; j_gene: TRBJ2-7; d_gene: TRBD2; v_gene: TRBV6-1; CDR3nt: TGTGCCAGCAGTGAAAGGGAGGGCACTAGGTACGAGCAGTACTTC; CDR3aa: CASSEREGTRYEQYF
abundance: many; j_gene: TRBJ2-7; d_gene: .; v_gene: TRBV29-1; CDR3nt: TGCAGCGTTGCTCCCAGCTCCTACGAGCAGTACTTC; CDR3aa: CSVAPSSYEQYF
abundance: many; j_gene: TRBJ1-3; d_gene: .; v_gene: TRBV5-1; CDR3nt: TGCGCCAGCAGCCCGGAATCGCCTGGAAACACCATATATTTT; CDR3aa: CASSPESPGNTIYF
abundance: many; j_gene: TRBJ2-1; d_gene: .; v_gene: TRBV29-1; CDR3nt: TGCAGCGTTGACGGGGGAGGCTACAATGAGCAGTTCTTC; CDR3aa: CSVDGGGYNEQFF
abundance: many; j_gene: TRBJ2-2; d_gene: .; v_gene: TRBV5-1; CDR3nt: TGCGCCAGCAGCTTGATCCATCTGCTCACCGGGGAGCTGTTTTTT; CDR3aa: CASSLIHLLTGELFF
abundance: medium-sized; j_gene: TRBJ2-2; d_gene: .; v_gene: TRBV7-6; CDR3nt: TGTGCCAGCAGCTTGGGGCTACACACCGGGGAGCTGTTTTTT; CDR3aa: CASSLGLHTGELFF
abundance: many; j_gene: TRBJ2-3; d_gene: TRBD2; v_gene: TRBV5-6; CDR3nt: TGTGCCAGCAGCGCCCGCGGGCCTAGCGGGGGTCAAGATACGCAGTATTTT; CDR3aa: CASSARGPSGGQDTQYF
abundance: many; j_gene: TRBJ2-3; d_gene: TRBD1; v_gene: TRBV20-1; CDR3nt: TGCAGTGCCGCAAGACAGGGTCTGACAGATACGCAGTATTTT; CDR3aa: CSAARQGLTDTQYF
abundance: medium-sized; j_gene: TRBJ2-7; d_gene: .; v_gene: TRBV6-4; CDR3nt: TGTGCCAGCAGTCCCACCGGGACCAGCCGGCAGCAGTACTTC; CDR3aa: CASSPTGTSRQQYF
abundance: many; j_gene: TRBJ2-5; d_gene: .; v_gene: TRBV20-1; CDR3nt: TGCAGTGCTAGATCCGAACAAGAGACCCAGTACTTC; CDR3aa: CSARSEQETQYF
abundance: many; j_gene: TRBJ2-2; d_gene: .; v_gene: TRBV20-1; CDR3nt: TGCAGTGCCCGTTTCGACGGGAACACCGGGGAGCTGTTTTTT; CDR3aa: CSARFDGNTGELFF
abundance: many; j_gene: TRBJ1-5; d_gene: TRBD1; v_gene: TRBV7-2; CDR3nt: TGTGCCAGCAGCCTGGTGACAGGGGAAAATCAGCCCCAGCATTTT; CDR3aa: CASSLVTGENQPQHF
abundance: medium-sized; j_gene: TRBJ2-3; d_gene: TRBD2; v_gene: TRBV20-1; CDR3nt: TGCAGTGCTAGAACCCGACTAGCGGGGGGCTCAGGCCGGGATACGCAGTATTTT; CDR3aa: CSARTRLAGGSGRDTQYF
abundance: many; j_gene: TRBJ2-1; d_gene: .; v_gene: TRBV5-1; CDR3nt: TGCGCCAGCAGCTTGTGGCGGGGCCAAATCAATGAGCAGTTCTTC; CDR3aa: CASSLWRGQINEQFF
abundance: many; j_gene: TRBJ1-5; d_gene: TRBD1; v_gene: TRBV5-1; CDR3nt: TGCGCCAGCAGCCCGGGACAGGGCCCAAATCAGCCCCAGCATTTT; CDR3aa: CASSPGQGPNQPQHF
abundance: many; j_gene: TRBJ1-1; d_gene: .; v_gene: TRBV5-1; CDR3nt: TGCGCCAGCAGCTTCGGGGGGGCAGCTTTCTTT; CDR3aa: CASSFGGAAFF
abundance: many; j_gene: TRBJ1-5; d_gene: .; v_gene: TRBV7-9; CDR3nt: TGTGCCAGCAGCTTAGCGGACGGCAACAATCAGCCCCAGCATTTT; CDR3aa: CASSLADGNNQPQHF
abundance: many; j_gene: TRBJ2-1; d_gene: TRBD2; v_gene: TRBV20-1; CDR3nt: TGCAGTGCCTCAACGACTAGCGGGGGCGATAGCTCCTACAATGAGCAGTTCTTC; CDR3aa: CSASTTSGGDSSYNEQFF
abundance: many; j_gene: TRBJ2-3; d_gene: .; v_gene: TRBV20-1; CDR3nt: TGCAGTGCTAGAGTTCGGGCAGATACGCAGTATTTT; CDR3aa: CSARVRADTQYF
abundance: many; j_gene: TRBJ1-2; d_gene: .; v_gene: TRBV27; CDR3nt: TGTGCCAGCAGCGACGGGAACCATCACGGCTACACCTTC; CDR3aa: CASSDGNHHGYTF
abundance: many; j_gene: TRBJ2-5; d_gene: .; v_gene: TRBV30; CDR3nt: TGTGCCTGGAGCGACGGGACCGGGCAAGAGACCCAGTACTTC; CDR3aa: CAWSDGTGQETQYF
abundance: many; j_gene: TRBJ1-3; d_gene: .; v_gene: TRBV6-1; CDR3nt: TGTGCCAGCAGTGGCTCTGGAAACACCATATATTTT; CDR3aa: CASSGSGNTIYF
abundance: many; j_gene: TRBJ1-2; d_gene: .; v_gene: TRBV20-1; CDR3nt: TGCAGTGCCCCCCCCCGGACTTCTTCTGGTGGCTACACCTTC; CDR3aa: CSAPPRTSSGGYTF
abundance: many; j_gene: TRBJ1-6; d_gene: .; v_gene: TRBV7-6; CDR3nt: TGTGCCAGCAGCCCAATAAATAATTCACCCCTCCACTTT; CDR3aa: CASSPINNSPLHF
abundance: many; j_gene: TRBJ2-6; d_gene: .; v_gene: TRBV9; CDR3nt: TGTGCCAGCAGCCCCTCCGGGACTCTAGGTGGCAACGTCCTGACTTTC; CDR3aa: CASSPSGTLGGNVLTF
abundance: many; j_gene: TRBJ1-1; d_gene: .; v_gene: TRBV11-2; CDR3nt: TGTGCCAGCAGCTCCTCCATGAGGGGTAGAATGGAAAGTATGCACACTGAAGCTTTCTTT; CDR3aa: CASSSSMRGRMESMHTEAFF
abundance: many; j_gene: TRBJ2-1; d_gene: .; v_gene: TRBV7-2; CDR3nt: TGTGCCAGCAGCTTAGGCCCGCCGGGGCCTCCGTTCTTC; CDR3aa: CASSLGPPGPPFF
abundance: many; j_gene: TRBJ1-2; d_gene: .; v_gene: TRBV10-2; CDR3nt: TGCGCCACGCTGGGATCAGACAGGTCCTATGGCTACACCTTC; CDR3aa: CATLGSDRSYGYTF
abundance: many; j_gene: TRBJ2-7; d_gene: .; v_gene: TRBV28; CDR3nt: TGTGCCAGCAGTTTTTTCGGGGACTCCTACGAGCAGTACTTC; CDR3aa: CASSFFGDSYEQYF
abundance: many; j_gene: TRBJ1-5; d_gene: .; v_gene: TRBV29-1; CDR3nt: TGCAGCATTCCCCCCGGTTTTGATCAGCCCCAGCATTTT; CDR3aa: CSIPPGFDQPQHF
abundance: many; j_gene: TRBJ2-5; d_gene: .; v_gene: TRBV12-5; CDR3nt: TGTGCTAGTCGTGGGTACCAAGAGACCCAGTACTTC; CDR3aa: CASRGYQETQYF
abundance: many; j_gene: TRBJ2-1; d_gene: .; v_gene: TRBV29-1; CDR3nt: TGCAGCGGTCCGGGGCCAACGAATGAGCAGTTCTTC; CDR3aa: CSGPGPTNEQFF
abundance: many; j_gene: TRBJ1-1; d_gene: TRBD1; v_gene: TRBV12-3/TRBV12-4; CDR3nt: TGTGCCAGCAGTAATGGACAGGGAACTGAAGCTTTCTTT; CDR3aa: CASSNGQGTEAFF
abundance: few; j_gene: TRBJ2-5; d_gene: .; v_gene: TRBV4-2; CDR3nt: TGTGCCAGCAGCCCCGACGGGGAAGAGACCCAGTACTTC; CDR3aa: CASSPDGEETQYF
abundance: many; j_gene: TRBJ2-1; d_gene: TRBD2; v_gene: TRBV20-1; CDR3nt: TGCAGTGCTAGATCGACTAGCGGGGGGAACTCCTACAATGAGCAGTTCTTC; CDR3aa: CSARSTSGGNSYNEQFF
abundance: few; j_gene: TRBJ2-6; d_gene: .; v_gene: TRBV6-5; CDR3nt: TGTGCCAGCAGTTTCTACCACAGAGACTCTGGGGCCAACGTCCTGACTTTC; CDR3aa: CASSFYHRDSGANVLTF
abundance: many; j_gene: TRBJ2-7; d_gene: TRBD2; v_gene: TRBV6-5; CDR3nt: TGTGCCAGCAGCCCCTCGGGGGGTCCCACCTACGAGCAGTACTTC; CDR3aa: CASSPSGGPTYEQYF
abundance: many; j_gene: TRBJ1-1; d_gene: .; v_gene: TRBV27; CDR3nt: TGTGCCACTTCCAAAGCGGGGTTAGCTTTCTTT; CDR3aa: CATSKAGLAFF
abundance: few; j_gene: TRBJ1-2; d_gene: .; v_gene: TRBV19; CDR3nt: TGTGCCAGTATGCAGGGCTACTATGGCTACACCTTC; CDR3aa: CASMQGYYGYTF
abundance: .; j_gene: TRBJ1-2; d_gene: .; v_gene: TRBV6-6; CDR3nt: TGTGCCAGCAGCCATCCGGACATCCCGGACTATGGCTACACCTTC; CDR3aa: CASSHPDIPDYGYTF
abundance: many; j_gene: TRBJ1-5; d_gene: TRBD1; v_gene: TRBV7-8; CDR3nt: TGTGCCAGCAGCTTAGACAGGGGGCCGAAACAGCCCCAGCATTTT; CDR3aa: CASSLDRGPKQPQHF
abundance: .; j_gene: TRBJ2-3; d_gene: TRBD1; v_gene: TRBV19; CDR3nt: TGTGCCAGTAGCCACGGGACAGGGATTCGCGCAGATACGCAGTATTTT; CDR3aa: CASSHGTGIRADTQYF
abundance: many; j_gene: TRBJ2-7; d_gene: .; v_gene: TRBV6-6; CDR3nt: TGTGCCAGCGGGCCTTTCGGAGAGCAGTACTTC; CDR3aa: CASGPFGEQYF
abundance: many; j_gene: TRBJ2-1; d_gene: .; v_gene: TRBV5-1; CDR3nt: TGCGCCAGCAGCCCAGGCGTTACTCCCTACAATGAGCAGTTCTTC; CDR3aa: CASSPGVTPYNEQFF
abundance: many; j_gene: TRBJ1-6; d_gene: .; v_gene: TRBV5-1; CDR3nt: TGCGCCAGCAGCTTGGGCTTAGGGGCAGATTCACCCCTCCACTTT; CDR3aa: CASSLGLGADSPLHF
abundance: many; j_gene: TRBJ2-2; d_gene: .; v_gene: TRBV10-1; CDR3nt: TGCGCCAGCAGTGAGGGAGGGGGTAGGAACACCGGGGAGCTGTTTTTT; CDR3aa: CASSEGGGRNTGELFF